These 22 T cell receptor beta chains were all obtained from the same sample, sequenced in a study of T cell responses to AZD1222 COVID-19 vaccine (dated by TCRdb to about 2021). This specimen's time point label, interpreted: baseline before first vaccination. Library creation used the immunoSEQ multiplex PCR assay. TCRdb took over this immuneACCESS table, retaining in-frame rearrangements with V and J assigned. Such tables are incomplete; in checked studies, under half of the missing clones stem from an unresolved V gene, and the remainder is unexplained. Present in this sample are around 100,000 clones, less than 90% of which were seen just once. The top ten clonotypes cover about 1.8% of the sample. Sequences were derived from peripheral blood, sampled on day 0 of AZD1222 vaccination. The receptor set was obtained from an adult in good health.

The chain couples TRBV7-8 to TRBJ2-3, with unresolved D. The CDR3 covers 15 residues. Germline assignment: CDR1 SGHVS and CDR2 FQNEAQ. V was trimmed by 2 bases and J by 2 bases, leaving 11 bases between them. For the CDR3, the DNA is TGTGCCAGCAGCTTAACCCGGGTCTTCACAGATACGCAGTATTTT. Encoded protein: CASSLTRVFTDTQYF.

The chain couples TRBV27 to TRBJ1-2; D uncertain. The CDR3 extends over 15 amino acids. Germline CDR1 MNHEY, CDR2 SMNVEV (reference sequence). V dropped 8 bases and J dropped 4 bases, with 20 bases sitting between them. CDR3 protein: CASGPRPSYIYGYTF. In DNA form, the CDR3 reads TGTGCCAGCGGGCCTCGGCCATCCTATATCTATGGCTACACCTTC.

The chain combines TRBV27 with TRBJ1-5, with D possibly being TRBD1 (5 bases). V was trimmed by 6 bases and J by 2 bases, leaving 20 bases between them. Germline lookup yields CDR1 MNHEY and CDR2 SMNVEV (reference sequence). The CDR3 spans 17 residues. The CDR3 nucleotides read TGTGCCAGCAGCCCCCGGGGGAGGGTTCCGGGCAATCAGCCCCAGCATTTT. Translated: CASSPRGRVPGNQPQHF.

The DNA for the CDR3 is TGTGCCAGTAGTGAAGGCGGGTACGGTACGCAGTATTTT. Translating gives CASSEGGYGTQYF. The chain combines TRBV19 with TRBJ2-3; D is perhaps TRBD2 (5 bases). The CDR3 has 13 amino acids. The germline V gene has CDR1 LNHDA and CDR2 SQIVND (reference sequence). V was shortened by 5 bases and J by 8 bases, with 14 bases between the two germline ends.

In this sample, this clone turned up once. The CDR3 DNA reads TGTGCCAGCAGCTTGGGCCCGGGACTAGGGCTCAATGAGCAGTTCTTC. Encoded protein: CASSLGPGLGLNEQFF. The chain couples TRBV5-4 to TRBJ2-1, with 8 bases identical to TRBD2. CDR1 and CDR2 from the germline V gene are SGHNT and YYREEE (reference sequence). V was clipped by 0 bases and J by 6 bases; unmatched bases: 8. The CDR3 consists of 16 residues.

This clone was picked up one time. The chain links TRBV6-2 or TRBV6-3 to TRBJ2-1; D is uncertain. This CDR3 spans 12 amino acids. V dropped 2 bases and J dropped 10 bases, with 9 bases sitting between them. The germline V gene has CDR1 MNHEY and CDR2 SVGEGT. The CDR3 DNA follows: TGTGCCAGCAGTTACAGGCGGAGAGAGCAGTTCTTC. Its translation: CASSYRRREQFF.

The J gene is TRBJ1-1, the V gene TRBV6-5; D call uncertain. Germline loops: CDR1 MNHEY, CDR2 SVGAGI. Between the trimmed V and J ends, which lost 6 bases and 1 base, there was a span of 12 bases. The CDR3 loop spans 14 amino acids. The CDR3 region has the DNA TGTGCCAGCAGCCTAAGTGGAGGGAACACTGAAGCTTTCTTT. This sequence encodes CASSLSGGNTEAFF.

The rearrangement links TRBV11-3 to TRBJ2-7; possibly TRBD1 or TRBD2 for D (5 bases each). CDR1 SGHNT and CDR2 YENEEA come from the germline V gene. The CDR3 loop spans 14 amino acids. V lost 5 bases and J lost 4, with 15 bases in between. The CDR3 DNA sequence: TGTGCCAGCAGCCCTAGGGACGGAGAATACGAGCAGTACTTC. This codes for CASSPRDGEYEQYF.

This chain connects TRBV19 to TRBJ1-4; TRBD1 agrees at 9 bases. J was trimmed by 6 bases and V by 8 bases; bases with no gene match: 13. This CDR3 has 16 amino acids. Per the germline V gene, CDR1 is LNHDA and CDR2 is SQIVND (reference sequence). The CDR3, as DNA: TGTGCCAGTGCACTACATCCGGGACAGGGTTATGAAAAACTGTTTTTT. Its protein is CASALHPGQGYEKLFF.

V gene TRBV7-2 combines with J gene TRBJ2-6; a possible D gene is TRBD1 (5 bases). Trimming took off 2 bases at V and 2 bases at J, with 13 bases between the two ends. The length of the CDR3 is 17 residues. Germline V gene sequence: CDR1 SGHTA, CDR2 FQGNSA. The CDR3 sequence: CASSLNRLVTGANVLTF. The CDR3 coding sequence is TGTGCCAGCAGCTTAAACAGGCTGGTAACTGGGGCCAACGTCCTGACTTTC. Combining the CDR3 with reference TRBV7-2 and TRBJ2-6 gives the whole variable domain GAGVSQSPSNKVTEKGKDVELRCDPISGHTALYWYRQSLGQGLEFLIYFQGNSAPDKSGLPSDRFSAERTGGSVSTLTIQRTQQEDSAVYLCASSLNRLVTGANVLTFGAGSRLTVL.

V is TRBV7-2 and J is TRBJ2-7, with 14 bases lining up with TRBD2. The ends lost 1 base at V and 4 bases at J; junction bases unmatched: 3. Germline-derived CDR1 and CDR2 are SGHTA and FQGNSA. This CDR3 comprises 16 residues. CDR3 nucleotide sequence: TGTGCCAGCAGCTTAGGACTAGCGGGAGGGTCGTACGAGCAGTACTTC. This translates into CASSLGLAGGSYEQYF. Full variable domain (rest looked up from reference TRBV7-2 and TRBJ2-7): GAGVSQSPSNKVTEKGKDVELRCDPISGHTALYWYRQSLGQGLEFLIYFQGNSAPDKSGLPSDRFSAERTGGSVSTLTIQRTQQEDSAVYLCASSLGLAGGSYEQYFGPGTRLTVT.

This sequence joins TRBV4-1 and TRBJ1-2, with 9 bases that match TRBD1. After removal of 8 bases from V and 4 bases from J, the junction contained 20 bases not matched to a gene. This CDR3 spans 18 amino acids. Germline V CDR1 and CDR2: MGHRA, YSYEKL. CDR3 bases: TGCGCCAGCTCATTTAGTGGGACAGGGAGACGAAGAGGCTATGGCTACACCTTC. This codes for CASSFSGTGRRRGYGYTF.

This clone is a singleton in its sample. The chain joins TRBV15 to TRBJ1-6, with a weak D call TRBD1 (5 bases). The V end lost 2 bases, the J end lost 3 bases, and 5 bases lay between the germline ends. The CDR3 contains 14 residues. The germline gives CDR1 LNHNV, CDR2 YYDKDF (reference sequence). The chain's CDR3 is CATSRQGYNSPLHF. CDR3 DNA sequence: TGTGCCACCAGCAGACAGGGCTATAATTCACCCCTCCACTTT.

The chain carries TRBV19 and TRBJ1-1; the match to TRBD1 covers 8 bases. This CDR3 contains 14 residues. V gave up 9 bases and J gave up 0 bases; unmatched junction bases: 6. CDR1 LNHDA and CDR2 SQIVND come from the germline V gene (reference sequence). DNA for the CDR3: TGTGCCAGCCAACGGACAGGGATGAACACTGAAGCTTTCTTT. This sequence encodes CASQRTGMNTEAFF.

This clone showed up just a few times. The chain recombines TRBV18 with TRBJ1-5; possibly TRBD1 for D (5 bases). In germline, CDR1 is KGHSH, CDR2 LQKENI. The V end lost 3 bases, the J end lost 2 bases, and 11 bases lay between the germline ends. The CDR3 is made up of 15 amino acids. The CDR3 protein is CASSPGDLGNQPQHF. Here the CDR3 DNA reads TGTGCCAGCTCACCGGGGGATTTGGGCAATCAGCCCCAGCATTTT. Looking up the rest from reference TRBV18 and TRBJ1-5 gives the full variable domain: NAGVMQNPRHLVRRRGQEARLRCSPMKGHSHVYWYRQLPEEGLKFMVYLQKENIIDESGMPKERFSAEFPKEGPSILRIQQVVRGDSAAYFCASSPGDLGNQPQHFGDGTRLSIL.

This rearrangement joins TRBV12-5 to TRBJ2-5; 10 nucleotides align to TRBD2. Germline CDR1 and CDR2: LGHNT and FRNRAP. V gave up 0 bases and J gave up 3 bases; unmatched junction bases: 22. CDR3 length: 22 amino acids. This CDR3 reads CASGLVLGLFMASGRVEETQYF. Written as DNA, the CDR3 is TGTGCTAGTGGTTTGGTACTAGGTTTATTTATGGCTAGCGGGAGAGTGGAAGAGACCCAGTACTTC.

V and J are TRBV13 and TRBJ2-7; D remains unclear. Germline CDR1 is PRHDT and CDR2 is FYEKMQ (reference sequence). The germline V and J ends were trimmed by 3 bases and 0 bases, with 9 bases remaining between them. This CDR3 is built from 14 residues. The CDR3 region is CASSFLQNSYEQYF. CDR3 nucleotides: TGTGCCAGCAGCTTTTTGCAGAACTCCTACGAGCAGTACTTC.

This chain joins TRBV28 and TRBJ1-2, with a possible D match to TRBD1 (6 bases). The germline CDR1 and CDR2 sequences are MDHEN and SYDVKM. The CDR3 has 16 residues. Trimming cost V 1 base and J 0 bases, with 12 bases left between them. DNA for the CDR3: TGTGCCAGCAGTTTATATATGGGGGCTTCTAACTATGGCTACACCTTC. It translates to CASSLYMGASNYGYTF.

The chain links TRBV28 to TRBJ1-4, with 8 bases aligning to TRBD1. Germline V lookup: CDR1 MDHEN, CDR2 SYDVKM. V lost 4 bases and J lost 7; bases outside the gene matches: 5. The CDR3 runs to 14 residues. The CDR3 spells CASSSGQGGEKLFF. DNA of the CDR3: TGTGCCAGCAGTTCCGGACAGGGCGGTGAAAAACTGTTTTTT.

V and J are TRBV6-2 or TRBV6-3 and TRBJ1-1; D remains unclear. Trimming left V 2 bases short and J 2 bases short, with 6 bases between. This CDR3 comprises 13 residues. From germline, CDR1 is MNHEY and CDR2 SVGEGT. This CDR3 reads CASSYRANTEAFF. As DNA, the CDR3 is TGTGCCAGCAGTTACAGGGCCAACACTGAAGCTTTCTTT.

CDR3 coding DNA: TGTGCCAGCAGCCAAGACGGGGCCACGGCTAGCACCTTC. This codes for CASSQDGATASTF. This chain uses TRBV14 with TRBJ1-2; a weak D match, TRBD1 (5 bases). Trimming left V 0 bases short and J 13 bases short, with 15 bases between. The V gene's germline CDR1 is SGHDN and CDR2 FVKESK. The CDR3 is made up of 13 amino acids.

This chain links TRBV27 with TRBJ1-3; TRBD1 might be the D (6 bases). The V gene's germline CDR1 is MNHEY and CDR2 SMNVEV (reference sequence). The CDR3 is 15 amino acids. The V end lost 11 bases, the J end lost 0 bases, and 17 bases lay between the germline ends. The CDR3 region is CAPPPPGASGNTIYF. CDR3 nucleotides: TGTGCCCCCCCACCTCCAGGGGCCTCTGGAAACACCATATATTTT.